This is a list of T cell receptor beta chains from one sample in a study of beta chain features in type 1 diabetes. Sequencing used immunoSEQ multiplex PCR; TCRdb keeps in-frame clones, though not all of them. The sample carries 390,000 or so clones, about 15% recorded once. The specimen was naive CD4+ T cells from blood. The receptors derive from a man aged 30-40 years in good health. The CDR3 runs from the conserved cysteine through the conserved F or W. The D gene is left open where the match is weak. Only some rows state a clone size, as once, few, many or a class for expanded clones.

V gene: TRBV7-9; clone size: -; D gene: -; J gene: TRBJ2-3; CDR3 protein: CASSLDGDTQYF; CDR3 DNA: TGTGCCAGCAGCTTGGATGGAGATACGCAGTATTTT
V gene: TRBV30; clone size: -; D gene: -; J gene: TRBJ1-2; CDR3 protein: CAWSVFRQTLDGYGYTF; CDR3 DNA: TGTGCCTGGAGTGTATTCCGGCAGACCCTCGATGGCTATGGCTACACCTTC
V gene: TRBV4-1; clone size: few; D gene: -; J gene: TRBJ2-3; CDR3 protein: CASSQSGGRAGPGDTQYF; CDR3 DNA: TGCGCCAGCAGCCAAAGTGGCGGCCGAGCGGGCCCCGGGGATACGCAGTATTTT
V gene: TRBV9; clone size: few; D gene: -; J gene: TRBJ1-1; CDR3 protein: CASSPRWGDTEAFF; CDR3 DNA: TGTGCCAGCAGCCCCCGGTGGGGGGACACTGAAGCTTTCTTT
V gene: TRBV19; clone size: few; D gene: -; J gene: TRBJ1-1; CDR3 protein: CASSGARVPEAFF; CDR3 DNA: TGTGCCAGTAGTGGCGCCAGGGTGCCTGAAGCTTTCTTT
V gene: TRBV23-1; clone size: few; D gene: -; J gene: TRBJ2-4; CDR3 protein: CASSQRVVWGIQYF; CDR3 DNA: TGCGCCAGCAGTCAACGCGTAGTATGGGGCATTCAGTACTTC
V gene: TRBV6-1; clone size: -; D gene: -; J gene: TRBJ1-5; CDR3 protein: CATTHDYSNQPQHF; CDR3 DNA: TGTGCCACGACACATGATTATAGCAATCAGCCCCAGCATTTT
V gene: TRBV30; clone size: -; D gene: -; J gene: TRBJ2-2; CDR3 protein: CAWSVLLTGELFF; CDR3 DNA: TGTGCCTGGAGTGTACTCCTCACCGGGGAGCTGTTTTTT
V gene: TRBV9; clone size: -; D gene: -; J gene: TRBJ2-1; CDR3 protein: CASSIRTDYNEQFF; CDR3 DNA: TGTGCCAGCAGCATCCGGACAGATTACAATGAGCAGTTCTTC
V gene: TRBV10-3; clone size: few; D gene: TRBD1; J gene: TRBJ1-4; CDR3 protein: CAISGTGTNEKLFF; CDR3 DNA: TGTGCCATCAGTGGGACAGGGACTAATGAAAAACTGTTTTTT
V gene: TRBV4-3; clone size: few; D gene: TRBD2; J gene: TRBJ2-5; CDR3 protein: CASSLFGGGGSQETQYF; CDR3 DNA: TGCGCCAGCAGCCTGTTTGGTGGCGGGGGGTCCCAAGAGACCCAGTACTTC
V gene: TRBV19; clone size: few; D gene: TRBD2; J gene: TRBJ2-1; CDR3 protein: CASSKTGTSTYNEQFF; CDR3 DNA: TGTGCCAGTAGTAAGACCGGGACTAGTACCTACAATGAGCAGTTCTTC
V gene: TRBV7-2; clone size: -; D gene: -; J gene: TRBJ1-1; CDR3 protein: CASSLEWVDTEAFF; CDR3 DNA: TGTGCCAGCAGCTTAGAGTGGGTGGACACTGAAGCTTTCTTT
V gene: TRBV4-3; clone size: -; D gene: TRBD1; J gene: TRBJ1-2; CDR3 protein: CASSQDRGQLIYGYTF; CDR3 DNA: TGCGCCAGCAGCCAAGACCGGGGACAGCTAATATATGGCTACACCTTC
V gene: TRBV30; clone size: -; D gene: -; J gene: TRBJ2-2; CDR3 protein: CAWDGGHNTGELFF; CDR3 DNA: TGTGCCTGGGACGGCGGTCATAACACCGGGGAGCTGTTTTTT
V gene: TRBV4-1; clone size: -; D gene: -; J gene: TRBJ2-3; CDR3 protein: CASSPLDSGTTDTQYF; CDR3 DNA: TGCGCCAGCAGCCCCCTGGATAGCGGAACCACAGATACGCAGTATTTT
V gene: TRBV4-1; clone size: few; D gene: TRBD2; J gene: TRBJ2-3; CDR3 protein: CASSQASSGRARDTQYF; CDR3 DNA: TGCGCCAGCAGCCAAGCATCTAGCGGGAGGGCGCGAGATACGCAGTATTTT